This T cell receptor beta chain was recorded in a study of blood T cell repertoires in COVID-19. The repertoire was sequenced with immunoSEQ multiplex PCR; TCRdb's copy has only in-frame clones and lacks some. Of about 150,000 clones in the sample, roughly 83% were seen once. The receptor was derived from a woman aged 55-70 years with COVID-19, enrolled during active disease. Sequenced: peripheral blood.

CDR3 region: CARGRKSEGVYEQYV. The CDR3 DNA is TGTGCCAGGGGCAGGAAGAGTGAGGGGGTATACGAGCAGTACGTC. The V and J genes are TRBV21-1 and TRBJ2-7; the D call of TRBD1 is as the table states it, not checked on the DNA. TRBV21-1 is termed a pseudogene. The CDR3 loop spans 15 amino acids.